A selection of T cell receptor beta chains follows, all from one sample in a study of blood T cell repertoires in COVID-19. Produced via immunoSEQ multiplex PCR; TCRdb's table is partial and in-frame only. The table records about 120,000 clones, about 77% of them present only once. The sample was peripheral blood. All receptors derive from a human donor in a cohort sampled during active COVID-19. Each CDR3 is given with its conserved first and last residue. D genes are given only for firm matches. Clone size appears in some rows only: once, few, many, or a class for an expanded clone.

.	TRBV5-1	.	TRBJ1-1	TGCGCCAGCAGCTTGGGACAGGACAAAGGCACTGAAGCTTTCTTT	CASSLGQDKGTEAFF
.	TRBV6-2/TRBV6-3	.	TRBJ2-7	TGTGCCAGCAGCCCACAGGGAATCTACGAGCAGTACTTC	CASSPQGIYEQYF
.	TRBV6-2/TRBV6-3	few	TRBJ1-6	TGTGCCAGCAGCCAACAGGCACCAGGGTATTCACCCCTCCACTTT	CASSQQAPGYSPLHF
TRBD1	TRBV3-1/TRBV3-2	.	TRBJ1-1	TGTGCCAGCAGCCAAGATAGAGCGGGGCGGACAGGGATCGACGTCCGTAACACTGAAGCTTTCTTT	CASSQDRAGRTGIDVRNTEAFF
.	TRBV5-4	.	TRBJ2-7	TGTGCCAGCAGCTTGGAGGCAGGGCACGAGCAGTACTTC	CASSLEAGHEQYF
TRBD2	TRBV5-6	.	TRBJ2-2	TGTGCCAGCAGCTTGGTTTCGCTAGCGGGGACCTGGAACACCGGGGAGCTGTTTTTT	CASSLVSLAGTWNTGELFF
.	TRBV4-1	.	TRBJ1-1	TGCGCCAGCAGCCCAGGACTGGTGGTGAACACTGAAGCTTTCTTT	CASSPGLVVNTEAFF
TRBD1	TRBV7-6	.	TRBJ1-3	TGTGCCAGCAGCTTAGTTGGGACAGAAGGAAACACCATATATTTT	CASSLVGTEGNTIYF
TRBD1	TRBV5-4	.	TRBJ1-5	TGTGCCAGCAGCCAGGGGACAGGGGATGAACAGCCCCAGCATTTT	CASSQGTGDEQPQHF
.	TRBV7-2	many	TRBJ1-5	TGTGCCAGCACTTCGTCCGGGGTGGATCAGCCCCAGCATTTT	CASTSSGVDQPQHF
.	TRBV24-1	.	TRBJ2-6	TGTGCCACCAGCCCACAGGGAGCCTACTCTGGGGCCAACGTCCTGACTTTC	CATSPQGAYSGANVLTF
.	TRBV2	.	TRBJ1-1	TGTGCCAGCAGTGAGGCAGGCACAAGAAGTGAAGCTTTCTTT	CASSEAGTRSEAFF
.	TRBV19	few	TRBJ1-1	TGTGCCAGTAGCTCGAGGTGGGCTGAAGCTTTCTTT	CASSSRWAEAFF
TRBD1	TRBV3-1/TRBV3-2	.	TRBJ2-3	TGTGCCAGCAGCCAAGAAGGAGACAGGGGGAACACAGATACGCAGTATTTT	CASSQEGDRGNTDTQYF
.	TRBV28	.	TRBJ1-2	TGTGCCAGCAGACCCGATGGAGCCTATGGCTACACCTTC	CASRPDGAYGYTF
.	TRBV21-1	.	TRBJ2-2	TGTGCCAGCAGGCCCAGCGGAGGGGTCATAACCGGGGAGCTGTTTTTT	CASRPSGGVITGELFF
.	TRBV7-8	.	TRBJ1-5	TGTGCCAGCAGCTCCCGCGCCACCACCAATCAGCCCCAGCATTTT	CASSSRATTNQPQHF
TRBD1	TRBV5-1	once	TRBJ1-1	TGCGCCAGCAGCTTGGGCGACAGGGGAAACACTGAAGCTTTCTTT	CASSLGDRGNTEAFF
TRBD1	TRBV28	.	TRBJ2-2	TGTGCCAGCAGTCCATATACAGGGGGGCGCACCGGGGAGCTGTTTTTT	CASSPYTGGRTGELFF
.	TRBV2	.	TRBJ2-5	TGTGCCAGCAGTTTACAGGGGGGGGAGACCCAGTACTTC	CASSLQGGETQYF
.	TRBV5-5	.	TRBJ2-3	TGTGCCAGCAGCCGAACACCGGGACATATCACAGATACGCAGTATTTT	CASSRTPGHITDTQYF
.	TRBV6-2/TRBV6-3	.	TRBJ2-1	TGTGCCAGCAGTAAACCAAGGACAGCCCTAACTGAGCAGTTCTTC	CASSKPRTALTEQFF
TRBD1	TRBV6-5	.	TRBJ1-3	TGTGCCAGCAGTTATCAGGGGGCGATGGACACCATATATTTT	CASSYQGAMDTIYF
TRBD2	TRBV2	.	TRBJ2-5	TGTGCCACTCTGCGGGGGGGGTACCAAGAGACCCAGTACTTC	CATLRGGYQETQYF
TRBD1	TRBV10-3	once	TRBJ1-2	TGTGCCATCACACGGGACAGCCAAAACTATGGCTACACCTTC	CAITRDSQNYGYTF
TRBD1	TRBV6-5	.	TRBJ1-1	TGTGCCAGCAGTTACCCAGGGACAGGGGGCGACGCTTTCTTT	CASSYPGTGGDAFF
.	TRBV3-1/TRBV3-2	.	TRBJ1-6	TGTGCCAGCAGCCAAGGAGGAAGTAACTCACCCCTCCACTTT	CASSQGGSNSPLHF
.	TRBV2	few	TRBJ2-1	TGTGCCAGCAGCGGAACAGGGTGGGTTGGGTTCTTC	CASSGTGWVGFF
.	TRBV14	.	TRBJ2-1	TGTGCCAGCAGCCAAGATCGACAGGCTGTGGGCGATGAGCAGTTCTTC	CASSQDRQAVGDEQFF
.	TRBV5-4	.	TRBJ1-1	TGTGCCAGCAGCTTGGAGGGGATAAACACTGAAGCTTTCTTT	CASSLEGINTEAFF
TRBD1	TRBV25-1	.	TRBJ2-1	TGTGCCAGCAGTAATACGGGACAGGTGTTCAATGAGCAGTTCTTC	CASSNTGQVFNEQFF
.	TRBV19	few	TRBJ2-7	TGTGCCAGTAGTAGACGGACAGAAGGCTACGAGCAGTACTTC	CASSRRTEGYEQYF
TRBD1	TRBV7-6	.	TRBJ2-3	TGTGCCAGCAGCCCAGGGACAGGGGGCGCGGGAGATACGCAGTATTTT	CASSPGTGGAGDTQYF
.	TRBV5-1	.	TRBJ1-3	TGCGCCAGCAGCTTGGGACAGAACTCTGGAAACACCATATATTTT	CASSLGQNSGNTIYF
.	TRBV4-1	.	TRBJ1-1	TGCGCCAGCAGCCAAGGCCTTAGTAGGGTGGGGGGCACTGAAGCTTTCTTT	CASSQGLSRVGGTEAFF
.	TRBV7-2	.	TRBJ2-2	TGTGCCAGCAGCTTACGGGGGATCGGCACCGGGGAGCTGTTTTTT	CASSLRGIGTGELFF
TRBD2	TRBV15	few	TRBJ2-3	TGTGCCACCAGCGGTGAGCGGGGGGGCACAGATACGCAGTATTTT	CATSGERGGTDTQYF
.	TRBV2	.	TRBJ2-7	TGTGCCAGCAAGGGCGGGACGACCGGGTACGAGCAGTACTTC	CASKGGTTGYEQYF
.	TRBV12-2	.	TRBJ2-7	TGTGCAAGTCGCTTAAGTCCGGACAGGGGGGACGAGCAGTACTTC	CASRLSPDRGDEQYF
.	TRBV30	.	TRBJ1-1	TGTGCCTGGGTCCAGGTGAACACTGAAGCTTTCTTT	CAWVQVNTEAFF
TRBD1	TRBV18	.	TRBJ2-3	TGTGCCAGCTCACCTTGGGCCGGGACAGAGGGGAAAACGAACACAGATACGCAGTATTTT	CASSPWAGTEGKTNTDTQYF
TRBD1	TRBV10-3	.	TRBJ1-6	TGTGCCATCAGTGAGTCGAGGACAGGGAATAATTCACCCCTCCACTTT	CAISESRTGNNSPLHF
.	TRBV12-3/TRBV12-4	.	TRBJ1-1	TGTGCCAGCAGGGAACAGGGACACACTGAAGCTTTCTTT	CASREQGHTEAFF
TRBD1	TRBV7-9	.	TRBJ2-7	TGTGCCAGCAGCCTGTGGGCAGGGACAGGCCATATCGAGCAGTACTTC	CASSLWAGTGHIEQYF
TRBD2	TRBV5-4	.	TRBJ2-1	TGTGCCAGCCACAGGACTAGCGGGACATCCTACAATGAGCAGTTCTTC	CASHRTSGTSYNEQFF
TRBD1	TRBV6-5	.	TRBJ2-7	TGTGCCAGCAGTTACAGTTATAAGGGGGCCAGATCCGAGCAGTACTTC	CASSYSYKGARSEQYF
.	TRBV19	.	TRBJ2-5	TGTGCCAGTAGTTCAGGGATACAAGAGACCCAGTACTTC	CASSSGIQETQYF
TRBD1	TRBV10-3	.	TRBJ1-6	TGTGCCATCACCAGGGACAGCCAAAATTCACCCCTCCACTTT	CAITRDSQNSPLHF
.	TRBV7-2	once	TRBJ2-1	TGTGCCAGCAGTCCCGCGTTCGGCTCCTACAATGAGCAGTTCTTC	CASSPAFGSYNEQFF
.	TRBV6-6	.	TRBJ2-3	TGTGCCAGCAGTTTCCTCGGGGATGGCACAGATACGCAGTATTTT	CASSFLGDGTDTQYF
TRBD1	TRBV28	few	TRBJ1-5	TGTGCCAGCAGTCCGGGACAGGGAGGACATCAGCCCCAGCATTTT	CASSPGQGGHQPQHF
TRBD1	TRBV6-2/TRBV6-3	few	TRBJ1-2	TGTGCCAGCAGTTACCCGGTGACAGGGGGCAGATATGGCTACACCTTC	CASSYPVTGGRYGYTF
TRBD1	TRBV5-1	.	TRBJ1-4	TGCGCCAGCAGCTTGAGCAGACAGGGGGGTGGAAAACTGTTTTTT	CASSLSRQGGGKLFF
.	TRBV6-5	.	TRBJ1-4	TGTGCCAGCAGATCGGGGGGGACTAATGAAAAACTGTTTTTT	CASRSGGTNEKLFF
.	TRBV15	.	TRBJ2-1	TGTGCCACCAGCAGATTAGGGGATGTGAACAATGAGCAGTTCTTC	CATSRLGDVNNEQFF
TRBD2	TRBV3-1/TRBV3-2	.	TRBJ2-3	TGTGCCAGCAGGGGACTAGCGGGAGGGGGTAATACGCAGTATTTT	CASRGLAGGGNTQYF
.	TRBV5-4	.	TRBJ1-4	TGTGCCAGCAGACTTGCGGGGGAAGGGAATGAAAAACTGTTTTTT	CASRLAGEGNEKLFF